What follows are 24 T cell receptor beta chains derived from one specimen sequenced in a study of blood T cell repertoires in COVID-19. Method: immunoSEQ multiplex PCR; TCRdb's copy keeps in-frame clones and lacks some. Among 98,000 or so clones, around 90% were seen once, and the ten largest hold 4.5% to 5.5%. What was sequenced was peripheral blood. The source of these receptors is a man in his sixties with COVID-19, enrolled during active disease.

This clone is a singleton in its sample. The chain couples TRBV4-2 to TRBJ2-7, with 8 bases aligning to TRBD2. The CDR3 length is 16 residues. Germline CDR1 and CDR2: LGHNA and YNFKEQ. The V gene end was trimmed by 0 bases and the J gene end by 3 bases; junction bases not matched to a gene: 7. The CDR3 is CASSQELAEVHYEQYF. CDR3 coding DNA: TGTGCCAGCAGCCAAGAACTAGCGGAAGTACACTACGAGCAGTACTTC.

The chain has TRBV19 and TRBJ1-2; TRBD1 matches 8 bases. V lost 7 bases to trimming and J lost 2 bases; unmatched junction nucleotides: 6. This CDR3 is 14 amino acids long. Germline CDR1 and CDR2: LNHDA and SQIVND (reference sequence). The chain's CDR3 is CASTRQGTNYGYTF. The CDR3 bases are TGTGCCAGTACCCGACAGGGGACAAACTATGGCTACACCTTC.

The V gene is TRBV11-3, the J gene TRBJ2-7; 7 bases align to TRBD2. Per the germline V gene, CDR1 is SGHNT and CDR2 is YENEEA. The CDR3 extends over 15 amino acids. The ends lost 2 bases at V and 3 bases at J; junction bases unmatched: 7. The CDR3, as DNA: TGTGCCAGCAGCTTATCAGCGGGATTGAACTACGAGCAGTACTTC. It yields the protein CASSLSAGLNYEQYF. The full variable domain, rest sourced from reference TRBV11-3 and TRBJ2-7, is EAGVVQSPRYKIIEKKQPVAFWCNPISGHNTLYWYLQNLGQGPELLIRYENEEAVDDSQLPKDRFSAERLKGVDSTLKIQPAELGDSAVYLCASSLSAGLNYEQYFGPGTRLTVT.

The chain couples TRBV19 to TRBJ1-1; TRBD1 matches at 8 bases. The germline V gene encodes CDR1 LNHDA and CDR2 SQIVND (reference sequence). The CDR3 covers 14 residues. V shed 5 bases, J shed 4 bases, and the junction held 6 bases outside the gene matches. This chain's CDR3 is CASSSGGAGTEAFF. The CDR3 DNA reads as TGTGCCAGTAGTTCAGGGGGCGCGGGCACTGAAGCTTTCTTT.

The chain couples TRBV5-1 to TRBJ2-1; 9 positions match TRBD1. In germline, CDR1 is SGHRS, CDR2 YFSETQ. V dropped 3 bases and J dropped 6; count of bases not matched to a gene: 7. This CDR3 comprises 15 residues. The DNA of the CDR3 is TGCGCCAGCAGCTCCGGGGGGACAGGGTCCAATGAGCAGTTCTTC. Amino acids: CASSSGGTGSNEQFF.

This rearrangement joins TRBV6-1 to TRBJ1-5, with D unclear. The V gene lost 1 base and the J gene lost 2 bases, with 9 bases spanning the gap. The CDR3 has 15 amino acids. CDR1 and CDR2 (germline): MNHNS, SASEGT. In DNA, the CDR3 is TGTGCCAGCAGTGAAGGTGCGGGAGGCAATCAGCCCCAGCATTTT. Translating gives CASSEGAGGNQPQHF.

The DNA for the CDR3 is TGCAGCGTCGGGACTGGTAACTCCGAGCAGTACTTC. Its translation is CSVGTGNSEQYF. The rearrangement uses TRBV29-1 and TRBJ2-7, with D perhaps matching TRBD2 (6 bases). Germline CDR1 SQVTM, CDR2 ANQGSEA. The CDR3 sequence is 12 residues long. V gave up 6 bases and J gave up 6 bases, with 15 bases separating them.

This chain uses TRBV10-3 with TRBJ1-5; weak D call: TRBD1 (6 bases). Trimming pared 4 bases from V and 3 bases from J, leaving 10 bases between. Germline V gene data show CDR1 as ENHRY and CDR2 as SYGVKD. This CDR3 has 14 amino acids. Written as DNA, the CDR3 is TGTGCCATCAGTGGGGGACACAACAATCAGCCCCAGCATTTT. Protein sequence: CAISGGHNNQPQHF.

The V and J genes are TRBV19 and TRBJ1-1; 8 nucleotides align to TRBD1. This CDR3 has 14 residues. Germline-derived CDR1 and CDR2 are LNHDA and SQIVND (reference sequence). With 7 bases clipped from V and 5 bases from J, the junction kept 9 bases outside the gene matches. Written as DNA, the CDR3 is TGTGCCAGTACCTTGACAGGGGAAAGGACTGAAGCTTTCTTT. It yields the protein CASTLTGERTEAFF.

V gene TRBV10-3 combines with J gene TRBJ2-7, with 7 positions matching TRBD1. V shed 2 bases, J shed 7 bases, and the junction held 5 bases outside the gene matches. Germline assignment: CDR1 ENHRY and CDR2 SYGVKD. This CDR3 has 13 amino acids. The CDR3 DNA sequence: TGTGCCATCAGTGAGGACAGGGCAGGAGAGCAGTACTTC. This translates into CAISEDRAGEQYF.

The CDR3 DNA follows: TGTGCCAGCAGCTCCCTTAGCCGACGAAGCACAGATACGCAGTATTTT. Protein sequence: CASSSLSRRSTDTQYF. The chain recombines TRBV5-6 with TRBJ2-3; D ambiguous. The CDR3 is 16 residues long. Germline V gene data show CDR1 as SGHDT and CDR2 as YYEEEE. Trimming took off 3 bases at V and 0 bases at J, with 14 bases between the two ends.

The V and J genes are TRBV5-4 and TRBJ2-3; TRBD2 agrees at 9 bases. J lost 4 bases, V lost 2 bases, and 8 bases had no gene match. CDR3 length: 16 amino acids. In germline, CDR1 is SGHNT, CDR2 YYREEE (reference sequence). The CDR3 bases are TGTGCCAGCAGCTTTAGCGGGAGCCGTTCTCCAGATACGCAGTATTTT. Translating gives CASSFSGSRSPDTQYF.

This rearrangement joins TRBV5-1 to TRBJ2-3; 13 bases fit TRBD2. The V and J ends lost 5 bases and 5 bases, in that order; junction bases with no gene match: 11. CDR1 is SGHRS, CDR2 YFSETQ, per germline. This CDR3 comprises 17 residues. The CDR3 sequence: CASSPGLAGVGGDTQYF. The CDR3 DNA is TGCGCCAGCAGTCCTGGACTAGCGGGAGTAGGTGGAGATACGCAGTATTTT.

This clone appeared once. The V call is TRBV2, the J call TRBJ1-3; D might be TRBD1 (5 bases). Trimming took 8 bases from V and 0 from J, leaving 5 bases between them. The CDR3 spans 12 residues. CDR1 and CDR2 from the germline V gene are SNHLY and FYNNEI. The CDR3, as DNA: TGTGCCAGCGACAGCTCTGGAAACACCATATATTTT. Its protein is CASDSSGNTIYF.

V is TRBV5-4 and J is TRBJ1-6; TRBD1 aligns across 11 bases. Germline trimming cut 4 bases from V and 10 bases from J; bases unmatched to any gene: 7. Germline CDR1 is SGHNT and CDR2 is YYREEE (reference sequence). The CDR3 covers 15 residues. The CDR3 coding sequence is TGTGCCAGCAGCCGGGGGACAGGGGGAACATCACCCCTCCACTTT. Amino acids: CASSRGTGGTSPLHF.

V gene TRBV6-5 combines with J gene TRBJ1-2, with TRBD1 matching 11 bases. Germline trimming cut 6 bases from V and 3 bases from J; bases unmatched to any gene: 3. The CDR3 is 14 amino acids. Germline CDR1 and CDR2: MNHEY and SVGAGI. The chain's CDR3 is CASSRDRGYYGYTF. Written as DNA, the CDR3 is TGTGCCAGCAGCCGGGACAGGGGGTACTATGGCTACACCTTC.

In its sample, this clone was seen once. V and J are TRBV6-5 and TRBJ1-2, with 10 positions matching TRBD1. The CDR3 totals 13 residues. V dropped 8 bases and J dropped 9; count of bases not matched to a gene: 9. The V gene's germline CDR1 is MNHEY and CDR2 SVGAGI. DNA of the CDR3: TGTGCCAGCGGGACTGTGACAGGGGGCAGCTACACCTTC. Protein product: CASGTVTGGSYTF.

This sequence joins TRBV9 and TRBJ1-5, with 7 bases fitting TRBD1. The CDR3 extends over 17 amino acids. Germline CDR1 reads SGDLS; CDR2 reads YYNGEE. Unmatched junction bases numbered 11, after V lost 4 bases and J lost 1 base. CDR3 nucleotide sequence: TGTGCCAGCAGCCCCCGACAGGGAGAGCGGAGCAATCAGCCCCAGCATTTT. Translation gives CASSPRQGERSNQPQHF.

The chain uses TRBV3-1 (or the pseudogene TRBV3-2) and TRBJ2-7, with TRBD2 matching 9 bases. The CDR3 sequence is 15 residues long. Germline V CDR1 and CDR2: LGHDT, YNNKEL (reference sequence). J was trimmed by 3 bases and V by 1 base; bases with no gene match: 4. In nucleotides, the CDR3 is TGTGCCAGCAGCCAAGGCGCGGGAGGGAACTACGAGCAGTACTTC. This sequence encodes CASSQGAGGNYEQYF.

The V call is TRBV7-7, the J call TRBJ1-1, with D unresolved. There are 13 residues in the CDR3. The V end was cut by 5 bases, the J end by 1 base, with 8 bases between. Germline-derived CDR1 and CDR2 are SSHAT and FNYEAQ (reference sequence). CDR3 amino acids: CASSRLENTEAFF. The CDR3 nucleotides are TGTGCCAGCAGCCGTCTAGAGAACACTGAAGCTTTCTTT.

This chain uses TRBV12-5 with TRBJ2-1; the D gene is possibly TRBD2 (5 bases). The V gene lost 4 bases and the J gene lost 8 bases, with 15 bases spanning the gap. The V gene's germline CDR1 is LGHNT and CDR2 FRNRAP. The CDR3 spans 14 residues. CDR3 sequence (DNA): TGTGCTAGTGGTTCGGGAAGTGGGGTAGATGAGCAGTTCTTC. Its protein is CASGSGSGVDEQFF.

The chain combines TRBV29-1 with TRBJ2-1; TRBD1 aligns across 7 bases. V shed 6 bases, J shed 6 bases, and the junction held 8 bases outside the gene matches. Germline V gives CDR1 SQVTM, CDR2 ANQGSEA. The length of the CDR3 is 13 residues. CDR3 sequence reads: CSVADRALNEQFF. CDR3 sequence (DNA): TGCAGCGTCGCCGACAGGGCCCTCAATGAGCAGTTCTTC.

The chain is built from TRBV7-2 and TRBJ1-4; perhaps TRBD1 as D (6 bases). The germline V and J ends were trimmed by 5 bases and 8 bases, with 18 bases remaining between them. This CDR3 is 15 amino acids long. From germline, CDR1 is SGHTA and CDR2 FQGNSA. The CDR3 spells CASSVQGSFGEKLFF. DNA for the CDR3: TGTGCCAGCAGCGTCCAGGGGAGCTTTGGGGAAAAACTGTTTTTT.

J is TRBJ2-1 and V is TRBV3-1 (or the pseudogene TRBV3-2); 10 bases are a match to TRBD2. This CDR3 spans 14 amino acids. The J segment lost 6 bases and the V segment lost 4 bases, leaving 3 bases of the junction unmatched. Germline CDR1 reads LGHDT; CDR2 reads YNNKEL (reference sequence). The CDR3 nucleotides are TGTGCCAGCAGCCTGTTAGCGGGAGGCAATGAGCAGTTCTTC. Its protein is CASSLLAGGNEQFF.